What follows describes a single T cell receptor beta chain. No cognate antigen has been identified for it. No much larger clone exists at a distance of one base, and base qualities are not known. The immunoSEQ Assay, a bias-controlled multiplex PCR, was used to amplify TCRbeta CDR3 regions from genomic DNA. The paper's data handling went like this. The number of nucleated cells in each sample was estimated from the amplification of reference gene primers within the assay. Sequence reads were collapsed and filtered to measure the absolute abundance of every unique TCRbeta CDR3 rearrangement. For each sample, productive Simpson clonality was calculated as the square root of Simpson's diversity index over productive rearrangements. The immuneACCESS repertoire file appears here via TCRdb, limited to in-frame rearrangements. These files lack a portion of the clones; in checked studies, under half of the deficit traces to unresolved V genes, and the cause of the others is not known. V and J calls and clone size are as listed in that table; D and trimming were resolved from the DNA. Within this sample are 95,000 to 150,000 clones, with roughly 84% of them counted one time only. The ten largest clones represent approximately 3.6% of the sample.

This record belongs to a study of blood T cell repertoires in COVID-19 (dated by TCRdb to the early 2020s). Broadly, across the study: Samples covering the acute and convalescent phases of COVID-19 were provided by collaborators in the United States, Italy and Spain. The prospective study material was composed of cDNA or gDNA derived from T cells, B-cell-depleted T cells, or PBMCs. Deeply sampled blood TCRbeta repertoires from subjects exposed to, actively infected with, or recovered from COVID-19 were included in the dataset. The repertoires were released in a freely available public database intended as a resource for research on the immune response to SARS-CoV-2. Samples came from the ongoing ImmuneRACE study (first 160 participants) plus 1,254 subjects from 6 global collaborators. A de-identified subject ID, COVID-19 status, age in years and sex were almost always included in the sample metadata. Where available, HLA class I and class II types were obtained from metadata supplied by the sample provider rather than from assay-based typing. Here is what the overall study found, with its caveats: How much clinical and demographic metadata was included differed by source and by participant, and the metadata was provided uncurated.

In the prospective study, participants were about 18 to 89 years old, resided in 20 to 30 geographic areas of the United States, and were enrolled through a virtual design. In the prospective study, participants were assigned to cohorts based on the clinical history participants reported in a screening survey and a study questionnaire. Recovered participants in ImmuneRACE Cohort 3 were defined by two consecutive negative NP/OP PCR tests, clearance by a healthcare professional, or resolution of symptoms. Mobile phlebotomists in the prospective study collected whole blood, serum and a nasopharyngeal or oropharyngeal swab from every participant. Prospective study participants could optionally give additional blood draws and questionnaires over an approximately two-month period. Before DNA extraction, blood samples from the prospective study were shipped at room temperature or frozen. The germline V gene sets CDR1 to SGHVS and CDR2 to FQNEAQ. Between the V and J ends, shortened by 6 bases and 0 bases respectively, the junction contains 12 bases. Spanning cysteine to phenylalanine, the CDR3 consists of 15 amino acids. Only the CDR3 part of the read is kept: 45 bases, read in frame from the first base.

The sample consisted of PBMCs or T cells enriched from blood (not recorded which). The sequence was obtained from a woman aged 25-40 years who had recovered from COVID-19. The sequence links TRBV7-8 to TRBJ2-1, with a weak D call of TRBD2 (6 bases match). CDR3 sequence: CASSPGVSSYNEQFF. The bases read TGTGCCAGCAGTCCGGGGGTCAGCTCCTACAATGAGCAGTTCTTC.